These 23 T cell receptor beta chains were sequenced from one sample in a study of graft-versus-host responses after intestinal transplantation. Their target antigens are unknown. Only in-frame clones appear in the TCRdb table, and some are missing; sequencing was by immunoSEQ multiplex PCR. The profile shows about 96,000 clones, about 94% of them singletons. The starting material was unstimulated CD4+ T cells sorted from spleen or lymph node cells, obtained before intestinal transplant. The receptor source for this set is a human donor who received an intestinal transplant.

The DNA for the CDR3 is TGTGCCAGCAGTACTAGGACAGGGTCAGGCTACACCTTC. Protein product: CASSTRTGSGYTF. The rearrangement joins TRBV7-6 to TRBJ1-2; TRBD1 agrees at 8 bases. The V gene end was trimmed by 6 bases and the J gene end by 8 bases; junction bases not matched to a gene: 8. The CDR3 sequence is 13 residues long. The germline CDR1 and CDR2 sequences are SGHVS and FNYEAQ.

The genes are TRBV19 and TRBJ2-5; 12 bases fit TRBD2. The J call may be in error: the DNA end matches TRBJ2-7 better. CDR3 size: 16 residues. Germline-derived CDR1 and CDR2 are LNHDA and SQIVND (reference sequence). The CDR3 spells CASSIGRTSGNYEQYF. CDR3 nucleotide sequence: TGTGCCAGTAGTATAGGCCGGACTAGCGGGAACTACGAGCAGTACTTC.

This clone was seen only once. J is TRBJ2-5 and V is TRBV7-2; 10 positions agree with TRBD2. CDR3 length equals 15 residues. CDR1 is SGHTA, CDR2 FQGNSA, per germline. Unmatched junction bases numbered 6, after V lost 3 bases and J lost 5 bases. CDR3 in amino acids: CASSFSGGAGETQYF. The CDR3 DNA reads as TGTGCCAGCAGCTTCAGCGGGGGGGCTGGGGAGACCCAGTACTTC.

The chain links TRBV15 to TRBJ1-1, with 7 bases identical to TRBD1. J was trimmed by 0 bases and V by 4 bases; bases with no gene match: 17. Per germline, CDR1 LNHNV and CDR2 YYDKDF (reference sequence). The CDR3 extends over 19 amino acids. CDR3 amino acids: CATSTMTYPTGPMNTEAFF. The CDR3 DNA reads TGTGCCACCAGCACCATGACCTACCCGACAGGGCCCATGAACACTGAAGCTTTCTTT.

This rearrangement joins TRBV7-8 to TRBJ2-7; the D gene is possibly TRBD1 (6 bases). Germline values: CDR1 SGHVS, CDR2 FQNEAQ. This CDR3 has 13 amino acids. Trimming left V 5 bases short and J 7 bases short, with 15 bases between. The CDR3 nucleotides read TGTGCCAGCAGCCCGGACAGAACAAGGGAGCAGTACTTC. Encoded protein: CASSPDRTREQYF.

The chain recombines TRBV5-1 with TRBJ2-7; 9 nucleotides match TRBD2. Germline V CDR1 and CDR2: SGHRS, YFSETQ. With V trimmed by 4 bases and J by 4 bases, 6 bases remained unmatched. The CDR3 runs to 14 residues. CDR3 amino acids: CASSPRTSAYEQYF. In DNA form, the CDR3 reads TGCGCCAGCAGCCCGCGGACTAGCGCATACGAGCAGTACTTC. The entire variable domain, with the rest obtained from reference TRBV5-1 and TRBJ2-7, is as follows: KAGVTQTPRYLIKTRGQQVTLSCSPISGHRSVSWYQQTPGQGLQFLFEYFSETQRNKGNFPGRFSGRQFSNSRSEMNVSTLELGDSALYLCASSPRTSAYEQYFGPGTRLTVT.

This clone was detected only once. The chain uses TRBV29-1 and TRBJ1-5; 10 nucleotides agree with TRBD1. Looked up from germline, CDR1 is SQVTM and CDR2 is ANQGSEA. This CDR3 is 14 amino acids long. J gave up 7 bases and V 5 bases, and 8 bases lay outside the gene matches. The DNA for the CDR3 is TGCAGCGTTCTATCCGGGACAGGGGAACAGCCCCAGCATTTT. Translation gives CSVLSGTGEQPQHF. Together with reference TRBV29-1 and TRBJ1-5, the CDR3 gives the full variable domain: SAVISQKPSRDICQRGTSLTIQCQVDSQVTMMFWYRQQPGQSLTLIATANQGSEATYESGFVIDKFPISRPNLTFSTLTVSNMSPEDSSIYLCSVLSGTGEQPQHFGDGTRLSIL.

The V gene is TRBV7-9, the J gene TRBJ1-4; D not resolved. V lost 7 bases to trimming and J lost 3 bases, with 18 bases between them. Germline CDR1 SEHNR, CDR2 FQNEAQ (reference sequence). The CDR3 has 16 amino acids. The CDR3 reads CASTFGSFGANEKLFF. In DNA form, the CDR3 reads TGTGCCAGCACCTTTGGGAGTTTTGGTGCTAATGAAAAACTGTTTTTT.

This sequence joins TRBV6-5 and TRBJ1-3; TRBD1 might be the D (5 bases). Trimming took off 5 bases at V and 3 bases at J, with 14 bases between the two ends. CDR1 is MNHEY, CDR2 SVGAGI, per germline. This CDR3 comprises 15 residues. The CDR3 spells CASSRNRRGGNTIYF. CDR3 bases: TGTGCCAGCAGTCGAAACAGGAGAGGTGGAAACACCATATATTTT.

This sequence joins TRBV4-2 and TRBJ2-7; possibly TRBD2 for D (7 bases). The CDR3 contains 18 residues. The ends were cut back, 1 base at V and 0 bases at J, with 19 bases in the middle. Germline V gives CDR1 LGHNA, CDR2 YNFKEQ. The CDR3 bases are TGTGCCAGCAGCCAAGGCCTGTCCGGGGGGCGACCCTCCTACGAGCAGTACTTC. It encodes CASSQGLSGGRPSYEQYF.

In this sample, this clone turned up once. The chain combines TRBV7-9 with TRBJ1-5; TRBD1 agrees at 8 bases. The CDR3 spans 13 residues. Germline CDR1 reads SEHNR; CDR2 reads FQNEAQ (reference sequence). The junction had 1 base not matched to a gene; V was cut back by 3 bases and J by 6 bases. CDR3 DNA: TGTGCCAGCAGCTTCGACAGGGGTCAGCCCCAGCATTTT. This encodes CASSFDRGQPQHF.

The DNA of the CDR3 is TGTGCCAGCAGTCCGTGGACTAGCGGGGGCCGTTGGGGCGAGCAGTACTTC. It specifies CASSPWTSGGRWGEQYF. The gene calls are TRBV27 and TRBJ2-7, with 13 bases lining up with TRBD2. The germline V gene encodes CDR1 MNHEY and CDR2 SMNVEV (reference sequence). The CDR3 runs 17 residues. The ends lost 5 bases at V and 6 bases at J; junction bases unmatched: 13.

V and J are TRBV5-3 and TRBJ1-4, with 10 bases lining up with TRBD1. Being an ORF, TRBV5-3 has a function that is uncertain. The CDR3 contains 18 residues. With 4 bases clipped from V and 0 bases from J, the junction kept 9 bases outside the gene matches. Here the CDR3 reads CARSRTGGGKATNEKLFF. The CDR3 DNA reads as TGTGCCAGAAGCAGGACAGGGGGAGGGAAGGCAACTAATGAAAAACTGTTTTTT.

The chain is built from TRBV11-3 and TRBJ2-1, with 8 bases fitting TRBD2. The CDR3 consists of 16 residues. The junction had 11 bases not matched to a gene; V was cut back by 5 bases and J by 5 bases. Germline-derived CDR1 and CDR2 are SGHNT and YENEEA. CDR3 amino acids: CASSPEGVAGNNEQFF. CDR3 DNA sequence: TGTGCCAGCAGCCCCGAGGGGGTAGCGGGGAACAATGAGCAGTTCTTC.

The rearrangement links TRBV6-6 to TRBJ1-2; D unresolved. The V end lost 2 bases, the J end lost 0 bases, and 7 bases lay between the germline ends. Germline V gives CDR1 MNHNY, CDR2 SVGAGI (reference sequence). CDR3 size: 14 residues. The CDR3 here is CASSYAGTNYGYTF. CDR3 DNA sequence: TGTGCCAGCAGTTACGCCGGGACTAACTATGGCTACACCTTC.

The V and J genes are TRBV19 and TRBJ1-5; perhaps TRBD1 as D (5 bases). Looked up from germline, CDR1 is LNHDA and CDR2 is SQIVND (reference sequence). Trimming stripped 6 bases from V and 3 bases from J, with 15 bases between. The CDR3 runs to 15 residues. The CDR3 reads CASRSRSGDNQPQHF. Here the CDR3 DNA reads TGTGCCAGTAGGTCACGGTCGGGGGACAATCAGCCCCAGCATTTT.

The chain is built from TRBV6-6 and TRBJ2-3, with 10 bases that match TRBD2. Trimming at V came to 4 bases and at J to 1 base, leaving 5 bases not matched to a gene. CDR1 is MNHNY and CDR2 is SVGAGI in the germline V gene (reference sequence). The CDR3 consists of 16 residues. The CDR3 coding sequence is TGTGCCAGCAGTTTCCCGACTAGCGGGCGCACAGATACGCAGTATTTT. The encoded protein is CASSFPTSGRTDTQYF.

The genes are TRBV7-2 and TRBJ1-1; D is undetermined. From germline, CDR1 is SGHTA and CDR2 FQGNSA. V lost 5 bases, J lost 0 bases, and 7 bases lay in between. The CDR3 sequence is 13 residues long. CDR3 region: CASSPHMNTEAFF. CDR3 nucleotide sequence: TGTGCCAGCAGCCCACATATGAACACTGAAGCTTTCTTT.

Concerning this clone: The germline gene is not matched at one end of the junction; a read error may be the cause. The chain links TRBV11-3 to TRBJ1-1; D is unclear. The CDR3 has 13 amino acids. Germline values: CDR1 SGHNT, CDR2 YENEEA. CDR3 sequence (DNA): TGTGCCAGCAGCTTAGCGGGGAACGCTGAAGCTTTCTTT. Its translation: CASSLAGNAEAFF.

The chain uses TRBV7-2 and TRBJ1-1, with unresolved D. Germline loops: CDR1 SGHTA, CDR2 FQGNSA. This CDR3 has 14 amino acids. Trimming removed 1 base at V and 4 bases at J, with 10 bases between. The CDR3 DNA reads as TGTGCCAGCAGCTTAGTTCCGCGGGGCACTGAAGCTTTCTTT. It translates to CASSLVPRGTEAFF. Complete variable domain (other parts from reference TRBV7-2 and TRBJ1-1): GAGVSQSPSNKVTEKGKDVELRCDPISGHTALYWYRQSLGQGLEFLIYFQGNSAPDKSGLPSDRFSAERTGGSVSTLTIQRTQQEDSAVYLCASSLVPRGTEAFFGQGTRLTVV.

The chain is built from TRBV7-9 and TRBJ2-1; 8 bases align to TRBD2. The CDR3 is 15 amino acids. From germline, CDR1 is SEHNR and CDR2 FQNEAQ (reference sequence). J gave up 4 bases and V 5 bases, and 7 bases lay outside the gene matches. The CDR3 DNA follows: TGTGCCAGCAGCCCCCGGAGCGGGAGTTACAATGAGCAGTTCTTC. This gives the protein CASSPRSGSYNEQFF.

J is TRBJ1-2 and V is TRBV19; perhaps TRBD1 as D (5 bases). Germline values: CDR1 LNHDA, CDR2 SQIVND (reference sequence). V lost 3 bases to trimming and J lost 0 bases, with 8 bases between them. CDR3 length equals 14 residues. In DNA, the CDR3 is TGTGCCAGTAGTATCTGGGGGGCTAACTATGGCTACACCTTC. Translation: CASSIWGANYGYTF.

The V gene is TRBV7-8, the J gene TRBJ2-1, with D perhaps matching TRBD2 (6 bases). V lost 5 bases and J 3 bases, leaving 11 bases between the germline ends. The germline V gene encodes CDR1 SGHVS and CDR2 FQNEAQ. This CDR3 has 14 residues. Here the CDR3 reads CASSLRLDYNEQFF. DNA for the CDR3: TGTGCCAGCAGCCTACGACTAGACTACAATGAGCAGTTCTTC.